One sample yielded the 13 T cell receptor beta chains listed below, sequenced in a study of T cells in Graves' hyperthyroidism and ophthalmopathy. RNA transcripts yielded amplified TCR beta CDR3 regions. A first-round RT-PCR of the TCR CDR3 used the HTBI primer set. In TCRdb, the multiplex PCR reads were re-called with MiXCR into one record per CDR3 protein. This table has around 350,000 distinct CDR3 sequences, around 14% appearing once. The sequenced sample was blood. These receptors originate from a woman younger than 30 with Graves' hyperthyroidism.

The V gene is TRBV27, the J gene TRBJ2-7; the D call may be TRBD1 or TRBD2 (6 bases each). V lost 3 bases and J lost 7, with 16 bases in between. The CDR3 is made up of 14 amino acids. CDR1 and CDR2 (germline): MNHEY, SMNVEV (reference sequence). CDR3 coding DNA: TGTGCCAGCAGTTTTTCGGGGGCGCTGCGGGAGCAGTACTTC. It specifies CASSFSGALREQYF.

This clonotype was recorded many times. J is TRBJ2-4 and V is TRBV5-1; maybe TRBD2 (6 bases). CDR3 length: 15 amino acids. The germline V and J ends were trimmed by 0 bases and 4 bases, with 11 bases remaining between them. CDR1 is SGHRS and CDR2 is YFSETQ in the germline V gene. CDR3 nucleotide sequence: TGCGCCAGCAGCTTGGCCTTGAGCGGGAAAAACATTCAGTACTTC. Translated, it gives CASSLALSGKNIQYF.

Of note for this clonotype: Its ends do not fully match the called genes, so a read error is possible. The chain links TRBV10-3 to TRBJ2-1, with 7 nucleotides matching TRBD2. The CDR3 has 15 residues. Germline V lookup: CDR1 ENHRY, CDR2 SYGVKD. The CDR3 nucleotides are TGTGCCACGAAACCAGCGGGGACTGGCTACAATGAGCAGCTCTTC. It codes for CATKPAGTGYNEQLF.

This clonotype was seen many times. CDR3 in amino acids: CASSRGTGNYEQFF. Written as DNA, the CDR3 is TGTGCCAGCAGCCGTGGGACAGGGAACTATGAGCAGTTCTTC. J is TRBJ2-1 and V is TRBV3-1, with 9 bases lining up with TRBD1. V shed 4 bases and J 8 bases; nucleotides not matched to a gene: 6. Germline V CDR1 and CDR2: LGHDT, YNNKEL (reference sequence). The CDR3 covers 14 residues.

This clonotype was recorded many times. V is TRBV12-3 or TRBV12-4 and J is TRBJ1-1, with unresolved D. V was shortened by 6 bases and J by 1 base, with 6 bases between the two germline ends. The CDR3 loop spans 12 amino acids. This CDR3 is CASSHQNTEAFF. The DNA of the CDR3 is TGTGCCAGCAGCCATCAGAACACTGAAGCTTTCTTT.

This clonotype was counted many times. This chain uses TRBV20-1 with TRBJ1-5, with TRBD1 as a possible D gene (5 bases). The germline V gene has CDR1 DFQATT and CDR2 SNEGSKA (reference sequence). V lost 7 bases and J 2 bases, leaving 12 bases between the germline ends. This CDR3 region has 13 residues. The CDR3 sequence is CSVRDFRNQPQHF. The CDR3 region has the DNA TGCAGTGTCCGGGACTTTCGCAATCAGCCCCAGCATTTT.

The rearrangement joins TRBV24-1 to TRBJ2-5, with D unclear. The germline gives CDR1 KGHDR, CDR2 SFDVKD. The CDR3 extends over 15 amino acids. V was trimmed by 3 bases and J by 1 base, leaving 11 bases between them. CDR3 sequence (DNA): TGTGCCACCAGTGATGTTTGGACGGGCCAAGAGACCCAGTACTTC. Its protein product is CATSDVWTGQETQYF.

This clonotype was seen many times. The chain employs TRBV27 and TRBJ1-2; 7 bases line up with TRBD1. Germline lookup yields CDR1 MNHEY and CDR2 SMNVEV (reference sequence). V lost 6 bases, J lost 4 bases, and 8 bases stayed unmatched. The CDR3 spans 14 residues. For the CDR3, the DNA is TGTGCCAGCAGGCCCGGGACAGCAGCCTATGGCTACACCTTC. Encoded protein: CASRPGTAAYGYTF.

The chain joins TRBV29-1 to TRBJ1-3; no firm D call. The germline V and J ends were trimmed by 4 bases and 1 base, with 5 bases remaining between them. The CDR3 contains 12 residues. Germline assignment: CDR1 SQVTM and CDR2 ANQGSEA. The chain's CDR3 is CSVAASGNTIYF. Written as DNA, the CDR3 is TGCAGCGTTGCGGCTTCTGGAAACACCATATATTTT.

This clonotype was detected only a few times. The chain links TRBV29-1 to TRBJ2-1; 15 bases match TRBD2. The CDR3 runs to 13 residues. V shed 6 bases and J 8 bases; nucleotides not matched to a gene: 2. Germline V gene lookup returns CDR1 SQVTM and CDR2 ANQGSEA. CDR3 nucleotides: TGCAGCGTGGGGACTAGCGGGGGGTATGAGCAGTTCTTC. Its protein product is CSVGTSGGYEQFF.

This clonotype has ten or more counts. CDR3: CASSPRHNEQFF. The CDR3 DNA reads as TGTGCCAGCAGTCCTCGCCACAATGAGCAGTTCTTC. The chain combines TRBV12-3 or TRBV12-4 with TRBJ2-1, with unresolved D. The CDR3 consists of 12 residues. V shed 5 bases and J shed 5 bases, with 7 bases lying between them.

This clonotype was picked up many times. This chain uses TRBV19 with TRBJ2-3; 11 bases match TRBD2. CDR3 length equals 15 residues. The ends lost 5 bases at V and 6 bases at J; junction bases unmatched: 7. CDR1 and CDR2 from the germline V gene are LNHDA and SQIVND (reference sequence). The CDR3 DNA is TGTGCCAGTAGTCGTATAGCGGGAGGGCAGGATACGCAGTATTTT. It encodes CASSRIAGGQDTQYF.

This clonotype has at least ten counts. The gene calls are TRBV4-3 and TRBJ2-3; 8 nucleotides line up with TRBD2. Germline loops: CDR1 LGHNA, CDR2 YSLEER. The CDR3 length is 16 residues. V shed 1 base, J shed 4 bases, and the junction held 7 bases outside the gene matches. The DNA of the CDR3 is TGCGCCAGCAGCCAAGGAGCGGGGGCAGGAGCAGATACGCAGTATTTT. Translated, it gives CASSQGAGAGADTQYF.